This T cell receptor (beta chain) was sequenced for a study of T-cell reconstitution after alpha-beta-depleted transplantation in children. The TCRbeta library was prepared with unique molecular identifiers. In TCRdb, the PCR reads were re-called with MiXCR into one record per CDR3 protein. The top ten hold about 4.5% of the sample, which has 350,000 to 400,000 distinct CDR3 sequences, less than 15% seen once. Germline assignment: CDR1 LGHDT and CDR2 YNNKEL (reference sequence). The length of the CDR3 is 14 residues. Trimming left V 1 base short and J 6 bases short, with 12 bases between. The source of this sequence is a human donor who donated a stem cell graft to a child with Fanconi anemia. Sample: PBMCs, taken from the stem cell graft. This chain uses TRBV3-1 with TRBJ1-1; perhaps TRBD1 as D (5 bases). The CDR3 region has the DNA TGTGCCAGCAGCCAAGTGGGTGGGGACCCTGAAGCTTTCTTT. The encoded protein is CASSQVGGDPEAFF.